The sequence of this TCR beta chain was determined in a study of breast tumors, draining lymph nodes, adjacent tissues. Points from the study as a whole: Tumor TCR diversity was below lymph nodes but above nontumor tissue.

TCRdb reanalysed the multiplex PCR reads using MiXCR and keeps one entry per CDR3 protein. The data hold about 12,000 distinct CDR3 sequences, with roughly 72% observed a single time. V gave up 5 bases and J gave up 4 bases, with 15 bases separating them. CDR3 length: 15 residues. Germline CDR1 and CDR2: LGHNT and FRNRAP. This clonotype is medium-sized in the sample. Its antigen is unidentified. This TCR derives from a female donor with breast cancer. Some clones in this sample may be carry-over from other donors' samples. The sample was tumor-adjacent breast tissue. The J gene is TRBJ2-1, the V gene TRBV12-5, with D unresolved. The CDR3, as DNA: TGTGCTAGTGGTCCTGAGCGTATCGGGTACAATGAGCAGTTCTTC. Its translation: CASGPERIGYNEQFF.